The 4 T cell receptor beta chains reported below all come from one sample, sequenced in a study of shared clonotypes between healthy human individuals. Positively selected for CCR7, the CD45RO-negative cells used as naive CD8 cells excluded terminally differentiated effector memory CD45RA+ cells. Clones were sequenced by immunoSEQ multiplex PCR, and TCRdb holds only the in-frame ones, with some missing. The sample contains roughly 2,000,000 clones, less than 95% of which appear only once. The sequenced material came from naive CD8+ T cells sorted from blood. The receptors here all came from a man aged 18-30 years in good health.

CDR3 DNA: TGTGCCAGCAGCTATGGGGGGGATACGCAGTATTTT. Translated: CASSYGGDTQYF. The chain has TRBV7-2 and TRBJ2-3; D might be TRBD2 (6 bases). Germline V gene data show CDR1 as SGHTA and CDR2 as FQGNSA. V dropped 4 bases and J dropped 6 bases, with 8 bases sitting between them. The CDR3 length is 12 residues. The variable domain in full, completed from reference TRBV7-2 and TRBJ2-3, reads GAGVSQSPSNKVTEKGKDVELRCDPISGHTALYWYRQSLGQGLEFLIYFQGNSAPDKSGLPSDRFSAERTGGSVSTLTIQRTQQEDSAVYLCASSYGGDTQYFGPGTRLTVL.

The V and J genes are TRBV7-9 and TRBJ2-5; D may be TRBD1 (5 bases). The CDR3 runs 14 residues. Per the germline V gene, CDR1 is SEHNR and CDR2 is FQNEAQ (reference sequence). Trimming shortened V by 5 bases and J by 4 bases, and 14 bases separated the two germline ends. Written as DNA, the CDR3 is TGTGCCAGCAGCCCGACAGTTCCCCGAGAGACCCAGTACTTC. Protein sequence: CASSPTVPRETQYF.

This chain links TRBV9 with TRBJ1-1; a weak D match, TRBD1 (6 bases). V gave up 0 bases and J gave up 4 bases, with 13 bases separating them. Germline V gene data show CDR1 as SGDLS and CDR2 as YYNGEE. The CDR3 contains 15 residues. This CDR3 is CASSVGPGATTEAFF. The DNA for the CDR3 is TGTGCCAGCAGCGTAGGACCGGGGGCGACCACTGAAGCTTTCTTT.

CDR3 sequence reads: CASSGTGGKYTEAFF. CDR3 DNA: TGTGCCAGCAGCGGGACAGGGGGCAAGTACACTGAAGCTTTCTTT. J is TRBJ1-1 and V is TRBV9; 11 bases are a match to TRBD1. The CDR3 is 15 amino acids. Germline CDR1 is SGDLS and CDR2 is YYNGEE. With 3 bases clipped from V and 3 bases from J, the junction kept 4 bases outside the gene matches.